These 25 T cell receptor beta chains share one sample of origin, sequenced in a study of cytotoxic CD8 clonotypes in ibrutinib-treated CLL. Sequenced by immunoSEQ multiplex PCR; TCRdb stores in-frame clones only, minus some. The sample includes about 72,000 clones, approximately 80% of them seen just once. Sample: PBMCs, taken at disease progression, from a patient treated with ibrutinib. These receptors all come from a human donor with chronic lymphocytic leukemia.

The chain uses TRBV10-3 and TRBJ2-3; 13 bases agree with TRBD2. Germline V gene lookup returns CDR1 ENHRY and CDR2 SYGVKD. V gave up 2 bases and J gave up 6 bases; unmatched junction bases: 8. The CDR3 consists of 17 residues. This chain's CDR3 is CAISEPWTSGRRDTQYF. In DNA, the CDR3 is TGTGCCATCAGTGAGCCCTGGACTAGCGGGAGAAGGGATACGCAGTATTTT.

A single count supports this clone. V is TRBV6-1 and J is TRBJ1-2; D might be TRBD1 (5 bases). Germline CDR1 MNHNS, CDR2 SASEGT. The CDR3 is 13 amino acids. Trimming pared 2 bases from V and 5 bases from J, leaving 9 bases between. CDR3 protein: CASSEWGKYGYTF. In nucleotides, the CDR3 is TGTGCCAGCAGTGAATGGGGGAAGTATGGCTACACCTTC.

This clone showed up just a few times. The rearrangement joins TRBV5-1 to TRBJ2-3, with D unclear. This CDR3 is built from 15 residues. Germline assignment: CDR1 SGHRS and CDR2 YFSETQ. Trimming stripped 0 bases from V and 2 bases from J, with 10 bases between. The CDR3 DNA reads as TGCGCCAGCAGCTTGGTTCCCGGTTCCACAGATACGCAGTATTTT. Its protein product is CASSLVPGSTDTQYF.

The J gene is TRBJ2-2, the V gene TRBV5-1; 13 positions match TRBD2. CDR1 is SGHRS and CDR2 is YFSETQ in the germline V gene. V dropped 1 base and J dropped 4; count of bases not matched to a gene: 7. This CDR3 region has 18 residues. The CDR3 spells CASSLTPGLAGPTGELFF. The CDR3 DNA reads as TGCGCCAGCAGCTTGACACCGGGACTAGCGGGACCCACCGGGGAGCTGTTTTTT.

V usage is TRBV30 and J usage is TRBJ2-4; D gene uncertain. This CDR3 contains 13 residues. The germline V gene encodes CDR1 GTSNPN and CDR2 SVGIG (reference sequence). Trimming removed 4 bases at V and 7 bases at J, with 14 bases between. CDR3 residues: CAWIQTNSNIQYF. The CDR3 DNA sequence: TGTGCCTGGATCCAGACCAACTCGAACATTCAGTACTTC.

The DNA for the CDR3 is TGTGCCAGCTCATCGAGGGGGCCGAACACTGAAGCTTTCTTT. It translates to CASSSRGPNTEAFF. This chain uses TRBV18 with TRBJ1-1; 7 bases are a match to TRBD1. J lost 1 base, V lost 5 bases, and 4 bases had no gene match. The CDR3 is made up of 14 amino acids. Germline loops: CDR1 KGHSH, CDR2 LQKENI.

V gene TRBV10-1 combines with J gene TRBJ1-1, with unresolved D. Germline V gene data show CDR1 as WNHNN and CDR2 as SYGVQD (reference sequence). V lost 10 bases, J lost 1 base, and 10 bases lay in between. CDR3 length: 12 residues. The CDR3 DNA is TGCGCCACCTCACCAGGGAACACTGAAGCTTTCTTT. This encodes CATSPGNTEAFF.

This clone was recorded only once. V usage is TRBV7-3 and J usage is TRBJ1-4; no clear D. CDR3 length equals 15 residues. In germline, CDR1 is SGHTA, CDR2 FQGTGA. The ends were cut back, 5 bases at V and 3 bases at J, with 13 bases in the middle. CDR3 protein: CASSARVTSNEKLFF. The CDR3 DNA reads as TGTGCCAGCAGCGCACGGGTCACTTCTAATGAAAAACTGTTTTTT. Looking up the rest from reference TRBV7-3 and TRBJ1-4 gives the full variable domain: GAGVSQTPSNKVTEKGKYVELRCDPISGHTALYWYRQSLGQGPEFLIYFQGTGAADDSGLPNDRFFAVRPEGSVSTLKIQRTERGDSAVYLCASSARVTSNEKLFFGSGTQLSVL.

The gene calls are TRBV30 and TRBJ1-5, with D uncertain. V shed 3 bases and J shed 3 bases, with 9 bases lying between them. Germline loops: CDR1 GTSNPN, CDR2 SVGIG (reference sequence). The CDR3 consists of 13 residues. The CDR3 bases are TGTGCCTGGAGCGGGCAGTTCAATCAGCCCCAGCATTTT. It yields the protein CAWSGQFNQPQHF.

This rearrangement joins TRBV18 to TRBJ1-2; 7 bases are a match to TRBD1. This CDR3 comprises 14 residues. Germline loops: CDR1 KGHSH, CDR2 LQKENI. The V and J ends lost 3 bases and 6 bases, in that order; junction bases with no gene match: 7. The CDR3 region is CASSPETGLDGYTF. As DNA, the CDR3 is TGTGCCAGCTCACCCGAGACAGGGTTGGATGGCTACACCTTC. Full variable domain (missing parts from reference TRBV18 and TRBJ1-2): NAGVMQNPRHLVRRRGQEARLRCSPMKGHSHVYWYRQLPEEGLKFMVYLQKENIIDESGMPKERFSAEFPKEGPSILRIQQVVRGDSAAYFCASSPETGLDGYTFGSGTRLTVV.

The chain links TRBV4-2 to TRBJ1-4; tentative D call: TRBD1 (5 bases). From germline, CDR1 is LGHNA and CDR2 YNFKEQ. Trimming cost V 0 bases and J 6 bases, with 17 bases left between them. This CDR3 contains 17 residues. CDR3 bases: TGTGCCAGCAGCCAAGAAAGAATAGGGGTGGGATATGAAAAACTGTTTTTT. This encodes CASSQERIGVGYEKLFF.

This clone was seen a handful of times. The chain links TRBV6-5 to TRBJ1-3, with D possibly being TRBD1 (5 bases). Germline CDR1 is MNHEY and CDR2 is SVGAGI. Trimming took off 0 bases at V and 4 bases at J, with 10 bases between the two ends. The CDR3 length is 15 residues. In nucleotides, the CDR3 is TGTGCCAGCAGTTACTCGATTAGGGGAGGAAACACCATATATTTT. Translation: CASSYSIRGGNTIYF.

CDR3 sequence (DNA): TGTGCCAGCAGCCAAGATCAGATAGAGACCCAGTACTTC. It translates to CASSQDQIETQYF. The genes are TRBV4-2 and TRBJ2-5; no clear D. The CDR3 is 13 residues long. Trimming left V 0 bases short and J 4 bases short, with 6 bases between. Germline values: CDR1 LGHNA, CDR2 YNFKEQ.

The gene calls are TRBV28 and TRBJ1-5, with 7 bases identical to TRBD1. There are 14 residues in the CDR3. Germline values: CDR1 MDHEN, CDR2 SYDVKM. V dropped 6 bases and J dropped 7; count of bases not matched to a gene: 9. The chain's CDR3 is CASRGGQLSQPQHF. The CDR3 nucleotides read TGTGCCAGCAGAGGGGGACAGTTATCCCAGCCCCAGCATTTT.

The CDR3 is CASRPENYGYTF. CDR3 nucleotides: TGCGCCAGCAGGCCAGAAAACTATGGCTACACCTTC. This chain uses TRBV5-1 with TRBJ1-2; D remains ambiguous. Germline CDR1 is SGHRS and CDR2 is YFSETQ. This CDR3 is built from 12 residues. Trimming shortened V by 5 bases and J by 2 bases, and 7 bases separated the two germline ends.

This rearrangement joins TRBV5-1 to TRBJ2-2; 9 bases agree with TRBD2. V lost 0 bases to trimming and J lost 6 bases; unmatched junction nucleotides: 12. Germline lookup yields CDR1 SGHRS and CDR2 YFSETQ. This CDR3 region has 18 residues. The CDR3 sequence: CASSLEYSGSGYAGELFF. In DNA form, the CDR3 reads TGCGCCAGCAGCTTGGAGTATAGCGGGAGTGGGTATGCCGGGGAGCTGTTTTTT.

V is TRBV2 and J is TRBJ2-3; tentative D call: TRBD1 (5 bases). V lost 6 bases and J lost 2, with 15 bases in between. Germline loops: CDR1 SNHLY, CDR2 FYNNEI. The CDR3 covers 15 residues. Here the CDR3 reads CASSKRGSLTDTQYF. The DNA for the CDR3 is TGTGCCAGCAGCAAAAGGGGATCCCTCACAGATACGCAGTATTTT. Filled out from reference TRBV2 and TRBJ2-3, the complete variable domain reads EPEVTQTPSHQVTQMGQEVILRCVPISNHLYFYWYRQILGQKVEFLVSFYNNEISEKSEIFDDQFSVERPDGSNFTLKIRSTKLEDSAMYFCASSKRGSLTDTQYFGPGTRLTVL.

Here the CDR3 DNA reads TGTGCCAGCAGCATGAGCGGGGTTCGGTATCAGCCCCAGCATTTT. It yields the protein CASSMSGVRYQPQHF. This chain uses TRBV28 with TRBJ1-5; D unresolved. The germline V and J ends were trimmed by 6 bases and 5 bases, with 17 bases remaining between them. CDR3 size: 15 residues. Germline CDR1 MDHEN, CDR2 SYDVKM.

This sequence joins TRBV6-5 and TRBJ2-2, with 9 bases lining up with TRBD2. Losses at the gene ends were 6 bases for V and 6 bases for J; bases not matched to a gene: 8. Looked up from germline, CDR1 is MNHEY and CDR2 is SVGAGI. The CDR3 is made up of 15 amino acids. The CDR3 bases are TGTGCCAGCAGGTCCGGGACTAGCACCCCCGGGGAGCTGTTTTTT. Translated, it gives CASRSGTSTPGELFF.

This chain connects TRBV10-3 to TRBJ2-4; 11 nucleotides line up with TRBD2. The CDR3 consists of 19 residues. CDR1 and CDR2 from the germline V gene are ENHRY and SYGVKD. V lost 0 bases, J lost 1 base, and 8 bases stayed unmatched. CDR3 in amino acids: CAISESMGLAVGAKNIQYF. The CDR3 DNA is TGTGCCATCAGTGAGTCGATGGGACTAGCGGTAGGGGCCAAAAACATTCAGTACTTC.

The chain recombines TRBV4-1 with TRBJ1-4; a possible D gene is TRBD1 (6 bases). Trimming removed 0 bases from V and 5 bases from J, with 16 bases in between. CDR3 length equals 17 residues. Germline V CDR1 and CDR2: MGHRA, YSYEKL. The CDR3 DNA reads TGCGCCAGCAGCCAAGACCCGCGGACAGAAGCAAATGAAAAACTGTTTTTT. The encoded protein is CASSQDPRTEANEKLFF.

The rearrangement joins TRBV29-1 to TRBJ1-2; 7 nucleotides match TRBD1. The CDR3 runs to 17 residues. The V gene end was trimmed by 2 bases and the J gene end by 1 base; junction bases not matched to a gene: 13. Germline loops: CDR1 SQVTM, CDR2 ANQGSEA. The chain's CDR3 is CSVEITRQGRLNYGYTF. As DNA, the CDR3 is TGCAGCGTTGAAATCACCCGACAGGGCCGCCTTAACTATGGCTACACCTTC. Full variable domain (remainder filled in from reference TRBV29-1 and TRBJ1-2): SAVISQKPSRDICQRGTSLTIQCQVDSQVTMMFWYRQQPGQSLTLIATANQGSEATYESGFVIDKFPISRPNLTFSTLTVSNMSPEDSSIYLCSVEITRQGRLNYGYTFGSGTRLTVV.

J is TRBJ2-1 and V is TRBV27; 11 bases are shared with TRBD1. In germline, CDR1 is MNHEY, CDR2 SMNVEV (reference sequence). The ends lost 2 bases at V and 7 bases at J; junction bases unmatched: 13. The CDR3 extends over 18 amino acids. As DNA, the CDR3 is TGTGCCAGCAGTTTACTCTCGCGGGGACAGGGGGTGAGGAATGAGCAGTTCTTC. It codes for CASSLLSRGQGVRNEQFF.

The chain couples TRBV5-4 to TRBJ2-7; D is perhaps TRBD1 (6 bases). The germline V gene has CDR1 SGHNT and CDR2 YYREEE (reference sequence). This CDR3 comprises 15 residues. The ends were cut back, 2 bases at V and 3 bases at J, with 15 bases in the middle. The CDR3 loop is CASSLPGTKIYEQYF. Here the CDR3 DNA reads TGTGCCAGCAGCTTACCCGGGACAAAGATCTACGAGCAGTACTTC.

V and J are TRBV29-1 and TRBJ2-7; 9 nucleotides match TRBD1. CDR1 and CDR2 (germline): SQVTM, ANQGSEA. The trim removed 5 bases at V and 4 bases at J, leaving 9 bases unmatched. The CDR3 is 14 residues long. For the CDR3, the DNA is TGCAGCGTTCGACTTCCGGGACAGGGTTACGAGCAGTACTTC. This codes for CSVRLPGQGYEQYF.